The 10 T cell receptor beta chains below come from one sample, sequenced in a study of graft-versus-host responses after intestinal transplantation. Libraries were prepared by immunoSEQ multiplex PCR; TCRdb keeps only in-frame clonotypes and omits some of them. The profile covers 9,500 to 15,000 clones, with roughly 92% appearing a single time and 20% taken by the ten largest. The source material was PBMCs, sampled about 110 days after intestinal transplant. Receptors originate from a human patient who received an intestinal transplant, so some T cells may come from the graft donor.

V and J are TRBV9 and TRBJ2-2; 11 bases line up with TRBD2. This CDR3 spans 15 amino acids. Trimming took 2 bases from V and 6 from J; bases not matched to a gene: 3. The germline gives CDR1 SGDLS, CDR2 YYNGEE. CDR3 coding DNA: TGTGCCAGCAGCGTCACTAGCGGGAGAGCCGGGGAGCTGTTTTTT. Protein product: CASSVTSGRAGELFF.

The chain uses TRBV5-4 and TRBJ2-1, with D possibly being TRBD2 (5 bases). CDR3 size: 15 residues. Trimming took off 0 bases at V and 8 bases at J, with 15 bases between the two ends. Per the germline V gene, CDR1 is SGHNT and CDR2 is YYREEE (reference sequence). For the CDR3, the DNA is TGTGCCAGCAGCTTGGGGTTAGCGAGAGACGATGAGCAGTTCTTC. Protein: CASSLGLARDDEQFF. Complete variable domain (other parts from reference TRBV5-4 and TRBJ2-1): ETGVTQSPTHLIKTRGQQVTLRCSSQSGHNTVSWYQQALGQGPQFIFQYYREEENGRGNFPPRFSGLQFPNYSSELNVNALELDDSALYLCASSLGLARDDEQFFGPGTRLTVL.

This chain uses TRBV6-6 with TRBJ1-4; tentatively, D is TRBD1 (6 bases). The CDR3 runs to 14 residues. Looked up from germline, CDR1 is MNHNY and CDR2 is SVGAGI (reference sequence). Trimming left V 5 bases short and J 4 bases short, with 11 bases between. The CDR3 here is CASSKQGLNEKLFF. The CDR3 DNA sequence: TGTGCCAGCAGTAAACAGGGCCTTAATGAAAAACTGTTTTTT.

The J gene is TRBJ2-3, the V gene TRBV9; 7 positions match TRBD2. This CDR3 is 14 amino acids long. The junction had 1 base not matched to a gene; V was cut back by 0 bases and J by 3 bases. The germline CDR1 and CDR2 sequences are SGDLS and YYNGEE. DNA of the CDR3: TGTGCCAGCAGCGTAGGGGAGGGTACAGATACGCAGTATTTT. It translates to CASSVGEGTDTQYF.

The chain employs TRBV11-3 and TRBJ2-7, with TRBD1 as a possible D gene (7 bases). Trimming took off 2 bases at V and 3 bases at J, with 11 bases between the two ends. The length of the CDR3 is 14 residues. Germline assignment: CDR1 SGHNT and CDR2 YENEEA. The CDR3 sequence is CASSLQGGSYEQYF. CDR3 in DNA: TGTGCCAGCAGCTTACAGGGGGGAAGCTACGAGCAGTACTTC.

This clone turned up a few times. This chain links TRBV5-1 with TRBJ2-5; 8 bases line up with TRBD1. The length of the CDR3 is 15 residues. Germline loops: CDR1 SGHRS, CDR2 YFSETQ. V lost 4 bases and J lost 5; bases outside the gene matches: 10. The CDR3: CASSTGQGRGETQYF. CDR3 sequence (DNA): TGCGCCAGCAGCACCGGACAGGGTCGGGGGGAGACCCAGTACTTC.

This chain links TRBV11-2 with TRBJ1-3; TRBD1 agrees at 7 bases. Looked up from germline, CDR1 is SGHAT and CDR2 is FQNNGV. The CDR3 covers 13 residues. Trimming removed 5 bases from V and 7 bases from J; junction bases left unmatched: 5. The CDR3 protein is CASSRQGWNTIYF. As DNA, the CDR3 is TGTGCCAGCAGCCGACAGGGTTGGAACACCATATATTTT.

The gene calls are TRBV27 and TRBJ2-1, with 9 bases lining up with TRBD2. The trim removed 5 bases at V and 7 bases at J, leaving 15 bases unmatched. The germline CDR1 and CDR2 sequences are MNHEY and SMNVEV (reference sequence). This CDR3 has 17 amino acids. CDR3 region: CASSPLAFSGSLNEQFF. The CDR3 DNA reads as TGTGCCAGCAGTCCCCTCGCCTTTAGCGGGAGTTTGAATGAGCAGTTCTTC.

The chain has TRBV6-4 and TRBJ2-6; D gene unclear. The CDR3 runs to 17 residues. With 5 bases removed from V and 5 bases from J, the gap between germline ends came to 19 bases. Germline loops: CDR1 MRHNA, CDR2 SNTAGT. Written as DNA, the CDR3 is TGTGCCAGCAGTTACCCTACACGACAAAGTCGGGCCAACGTCCTGACTTTC. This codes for CASSYPTRQSRANVLTF.

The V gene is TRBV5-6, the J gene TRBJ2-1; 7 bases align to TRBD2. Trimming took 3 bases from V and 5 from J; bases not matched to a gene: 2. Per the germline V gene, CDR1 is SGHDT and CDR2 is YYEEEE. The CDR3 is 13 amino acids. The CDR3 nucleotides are TGTGCCAGCAGCTGGGACTACGACAATGAGCAGTTCTTC. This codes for CASSWDYDNEQFF. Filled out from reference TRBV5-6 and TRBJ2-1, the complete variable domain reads DAGVTQSPTHLIKTRGQQVTLRCSPKSGHDTVSWYQQALGQGPQFIFQYYEEEERQRGNFPDRFSGHQFPNYSSELNVNALLLGDSALYLCASSWDYDNEQFFGPGTRLTVL.